This T cell receptor (beta chain) was identified during a study of shared T cell receptors in the human thymus. From germline, CDR1 is MNHNY and CDR2 SVGAGI (reference sequence). The CDR3 has 11 amino acids. Trimming cost V 6 bases and J 2 bases, with 3 bases left between them. The data were produced by immunoSEQ multiplex PCR, yet TCRdb's version contains in-frame clones alone and is incomplete. Of about 710,000 clones detected, around 87% appear once; the ten largest clones hold 0.0094%. This sample was shared with a second study, whose subject was human thymus T cells. That paper adds: Resections removed during corrective heart surgery provided the thymus tissue used.

This sequence was found in a boy younger than two with a congenital heart defect. The chain couples TRBV6-6 to TRBJ2-3; D remains unclear. The specimen sequenced was thymocytes. CDR3 protein: CASSLTDTQYF. In nucleotides, the CDR3 is TGTGCCAGCAGCCTCACAGATACGCAGTATTTT.